The 18 T cell receptor beta chains listed next were all sequenced from one sample in a study of T cell repertoires in cytomegalovirus infection. A single record per CDR3 protein comes from TCRdb applying MiXCR to the reads. The data show about 890,000 distinct CDR3 sequences, approximately 30% seen once. Which antigens these TCRs recognize remains unknown. The sequenced sample was cultured CD8+ T cells from PBMCs, obtained from culture after CMV antigen stimulation. These receptors were taken from a human donor in good health (CMV status not recorded). Some clones in this sample may be carry-over from other donors' samples.

This clonotype has a handful of counts. The rearrangement joins TRBV7-9 to TRBJ2-5, with 9 nucleotides matching TRBD1. The V segment lost 4 bases and the J segment 5 bases; nucleotides outside the gene matches: 5. CDR1 is SEHNR, CDR2 FQNEAQ, per germline (reference sequence). This CDR3 contains 14 residues. The CDR3 loop reads CASSSRDRVETQYF. The CDR3 DNA reads TGTGCCAGCAGCTCCCGGGACAGGGTCGAGACCCAGTACTTC.

V usage is TRBV28 and J usage is TRBJ2-3; D is ambiguous. CDR3 length: 14 residues. The germline gives CDR1 MDHEN, CDR2 SYDVKM. V was cut by 4 bases and J by 3 bases, with 11 bases left in between. Here the CDR3 reads CASSSLVSTDTQYF. CDR3 nucleotides: TGTGCCAGCAGTTCATTAGTTTCTACAGATACGCAGTATTTT. The whole variable domain, remainder taken from reference TRBV28 and TRBJ2-3, is DVKVTQSSRYLVKRTGEKVFLECVQDMDHENMFWYRQDPGLGLRLIYFSYDVKMKEKGDIPEGYSVSREKKERFSLILESASTNQTSMYLCASSSLVSTDTQYFGPGTRLTVL.

This clonotype appeared many times. The rearrangement uses TRBV7-2 and TRBJ2-3; D may match TRBD1 or TRBD2 (6 bases each). Germline CDR1 SGHTA, CDR2 FQGNSA. The V end lost 1 base, the J end lost 0 bases, and 14 bases lay between the germline ends. The CDR3 spans 17 residues. The DNA for the CDR3 is TGTGCCAGCAGCTTAGAGGGGGGCGTTGTGAGCACAGATACGCAGTATTTT. Its protein is CASSLEGGVVSTDTQYF.

This chain connects TRBV6-5 to TRBJ1-6; D is possibly TRBD1 (5 bases). V lost 4 bases to trimming and J lost 4 bases, with 11 bases between them. The CDR3 is 15 amino acids. Germline assignment: CDR1 MNHEY and CDR2 SVGAGI. DNA for the CDR3: TGTGCCAGCAGTTTCAGAACAGGTTATAATTCACCCCTCCACTTT. Translation: CASSFRTGYNSPLHF.

The V call is TRBV12-5, the J call TRBJ2-7, with D unresolved. The V end was cut by 7 bases, the J end by 2 bases, with 15 bases between. This CDR3 contains 14 residues. Germline V gene sequence: CDR1 LGHNT, CDR2 FRNRAP. The chain's CDR3 is CASAKSHLPYEQYF. CDR3 nucleotides: TGTGCTAGTGCCAAGAGCCACTTGCCCTACGAGCAGTACTTC.

The chain has TRBV19 and TRBJ2-2; D tentatively fits TRBD1 or TRBD2 (5 bases each). The CDR3 is made up of 16 amino acids. Trimming shortened V by 3 bases and J by 3 bases, and 14 bases separated the two germline ends. The germline CDR1 and CDR2 sequences are LNHDA and SQIVND (reference sequence). CDR3 sequence: CASSIWDLGDTGELFF. DNA for the CDR3: TGTGCCAGTAGTATTTGGGACCTAGGGGACACCGGGGAGCTGTTTTTT.

This clonotype has only a few counts. V usage is TRBV19 and J usage is TRBJ2-1; TRBD2 aligns across 9 bases. This CDR3 contains 13 residues. V trimming: 7 bases; J trimming: 8 bases; junction bases outside the gene matches: 6. Germline CDR1 and CDR2: LNHDA and SQIVND (reference sequence). The CDR3 DNA reads TGTGCCAGTAACAGCGGGGGGTTTGATGAGCAGTTCTTC. The encoded protein is CASNSGGFDEQFF.

The chain combines TRBV5-1 with TRBJ1-2; no reliable D call. Trimming removed 0 bases at V and 8 bases at J, with 20 bases between. Germline V gives CDR1 SGHRS, CDR2 YFSETQ. CDR3 length equals 16 residues. The CDR3 loop is CASSLETARDFMGYTF. Written as DNA, the CDR3 is TGCGCCAGCAGCTTGGAAACGGCCAGAGATTTTATGGGCTACACCTTC.

This clonotype was observed a handful of times. This chain uses TRBV7-9 with TRBJ2-3; TRBD1 might be the D (7 bases). CDR1 SEHNR and CDR2 FQNEAQ come from the germline V gene (reference sequence). With 1 base removed from V and 3 bases from J, the gap between germline ends came to 17 bases. The CDR3 has 17 amino acids. The chain's CDR3 is CASSLGSEGAMTDTQYF. For the CDR3, the DNA is TGTGCCAGCAGCTTAGGTTCGGAGGGGGCGATGACAGATACGCAGTATTTT.

This clonotype showed up just a few times. V is TRBV18 and J is TRBJ2-7; no firm D call. Per germline, CDR1 KGHSH and CDR2 LQKENI. V was clipped by 0 bases and J by 3 bases, with 12 bases between them. The CDR3 contains 15 residues. In DNA, the CDR3 is TGTGCCAGCTCACCACCGGATACCCTCGGCTACGAGCAGTACTTC. Amino acids: CASSPPDTLGYEQYF.

The chain couples TRBV12-3 or TRBV12-4 to TRBJ1-1, with D maybe TRBD1 (6 bases). This CDR3 spans 14 amino acids. V gave up 3 bases and J gave up 2 bases, with 10 bases separating them. CDR3 nucleotides: TGTGCCAGCAGTTTCTGGGGGCGAAACACTGAAGCTTTCTTT. This gives the protein CASSFWGRNTEAFF.

The sample holds a few counts of this clonotype. The chain has TRBV4-1 and TRBJ2-1; D uncertain. CDR1 and CDR2 (germline): MGHRA, YSYEKL. This CDR3 has 16 amino acids. The ends were cut back, 0 bases at V and 4 bases at J, with 13 bases in the middle. Here the CDR3 DNA reads TGCGCCAGCAGCCAAGAGCCTGTTCCCCAATACAATGAGCAGTTCTTC. This codes for CASSQEPVPQYNEQFF.

The V call is TRBV6-4, the J call TRBJ1-1, with D maybe TRBD1 (5 bases). This CDR3 is built from 13 residues. The V and J ends lost 7 bases and 3 bases respectively, with 12 bases between them. The germline gives CDR1 MRHNA, CDR2 SNTAGT. CDR3 protein: CASKRGEYTEAFF. In nucleotides, the CDR3 is TGTGCCAGCAAAAGGGGCGAATACACTGAAGCTTTCTTT.

A few counts support this clonotype. The chain employs TRBV12-3 or TRBV12-4 and TRBJ2-4, with 12 bases fitting TRBD1. This CDR3 contains 13 residues. Trimming took 6 bases from V and 15 from J; bases not matched to a gene: 9. The CDR3 loop reads CASSPGTGGKRYF. The DNA for the CDR3 is TGTGCCAGCAGCCCCGGGACAGGGGGCAAACGGTACTTC.

This clonotype was observed a single time. This rearrangement joins TRBV2 to TRBJ2-7; 7 nucleotides match TRBD2. Germline loops: CDR1 SNHLY, CDR2 FYNNEI. V trimming: 4 bases; J trimming: 4 bases; junction bases outside the gene matches: 4. This CDR3 is built from 13 residues. DNA of the CDR3: TGTGCCAGCAGTGTGGGGGGGAGATACGAGCAGTACTTC. This translates into CASSVGGRYEQYF.

Only a few counts were recorded for this clonotype. This sequence joins TRBV4-1 and TRBJ1-1; D possibly corresponds to TRBD1 (5 bases). V dropped 1 base and J dropped 4 bases, with 13 bases sitting between them. Per germline, CDR1 MGHRA and CDR2 YSYEKL. This CDR3 comprises 15 residues. CDR3 region: CASSQVGGLSTEAFF. The CDR3 region has the DNA TGCGCCAGCAGCCAAGTTGGGGGGTTAAGCACTGAAGCTTTCTTT.

This clonotype came up many times. The chain recombines TRBV7-2 with TRBJ2-1; TRBD1 matches at 9 bases. With 7 bases clipped from V and 9 bases from J, the junction kept 13 bases outside the gene matches. The CDR3 length is 15 residues. In germline, CDR1 is SGHTA, CDR2 FQGNSA. Here the CDR3 DNA reads TGTGCCAGCACTCATGGACAGGGGTGGCTGAGTGAGCAGTTCTTC. This gives the protein CASTHGQGWLSEQFF.

The gene calls are TRBV4-3 and TRBJ2-1; TRBD2 aligns across 10 bases. Germline CDR1 and CDR2: LGHNA and YSLEER. The CDR3 is made up of 14 amino acids. V shed 1 base, J shed 13 bases, and the junction held 7 bases outside the gene matches. In nucleotides, the CDR3 is TGCGCCAGCAGCCAAGGACTAGCGGGTAAAGGACAGTTCTTC. Translation gives CASSQGLAGKGQFF.